The rows below give T cell receptor beta chains drawn from one sample of a study of cytomegalovirus exposure and HLA in healthy donors. Only in-frame clones appear in the TCRdb table, and some are missing; sequencing was by immunoSEQ multiplex PCR. The table lists 250,000 to 350,000 clones, nearly 90% of them singletons, with more than 0.95% in the top ten. Material for sequencing was PBMCs. The source of these receptors is a young man in good health and CMV-seronegative. Both conserved end residues are part of each CDR3. Each record gives: clone size, J gene, D gene, V gene, CDR3 protein, CDR3 DNA. D genes are given only for firm matches. Only part of the rows carry a size: once, few, many, or a class if the clone is expanded.

>.|TRBJ2-5|TRBD2|TRBV7-2
CASSIQAGVGETQYF
TGTGCCAGCAGCATCCAAGCGGGGGTCGGAGAGACCCAGTACTTC
>.|TRBJ1-1|.|TRBV18
CASSPQSGDKAFF
TGTGCCAGCTCACCCCAATCCGGGGACAAAGCTTTCTTT
>.|TRBJ2-1|.|TRBV2
CASSETVGGFYNEQFF
TGTGCCAGCAGTGAAACGGTGGGGGGATTCTACAATGAGCAGTTCTTC
>.|TRBJ1-2|TRBD1|TRBV4-1
CASSQYGTDYGYTF
TGCGCCAGCAGCCAATATGGGACAGACTATGGCTACACCTTC
>.|TRBJ1-1|TRBD1|TRBV11-1
CASSRTGGTEAFF
TGTGCCAGCAGCCGGACAGGGGGCACTGAAGCTTTCTTT
>.|TRBJ1-5|TRBD1|TRBV2
CASSGGQGAYSNQPQHF
TGTGCCAGCAGTGGGGGACAGGGGGCATATAGCAATCAGCCCCAGCATTTT
>.|TRBJ2-7|TRBD1|TRBV5-1
CASSGGTGAYEQYF
TGCGCCAGCAGCGGCGGGACAGGGGCCTACGAGCAGTACTTC
>.|TRBJ2-1|TRBD1|TRBV6-5
CATGGQGDNEQFF
TGTGCCACCGGGGGACAGGGCGACAATGAGCAGTTCTTC
>few|TRBJ2-5|TRBD2|TRBV27
CASRLWASGGRETQYF
TGTGCCAGCAGGCTCTGGGCTAGCGGGGGTCGGGAGACCCAGTACTTC
>.|TRBJ1-2|TRBD1|TRBV10-1
CASKVPGGQGSYGYTF
TGCGCCAGCAAGGTCCCTGGGGGACAGGGGTCCTATGGCTACACCTTC
>.|TRBJ2-7|.|TRBV15
CATSRRGQFNYEQYF
TGTGCCACCAGCAGGCGAGGACAGTTTAACTACGAGCAGTACTTC
>few|TRBJ2-3|.|TRBV15
CATSRLPDTQYF
TGTGCCACCAGCAGACTTCCAGATACGCAGTATTTT
>.|TRBJ1-3|.|TRBV30
CAIAQVLNTIYF
TGTGCCATTGCTCAGGTTCTAAACACCATATATTTT
>.|TRBJ2-5|TRBD2|TRBV27
CASSTRLAGVQETQYF
TGTGCCAGCAGTACGCGACTAGCGGGGGTGCAAGAGACCCAGTACTTC
>.|TRBJ1-2|.|TRBV5-4
CASSPNMAGEVYGYTF
TGTGCCAGCAGCCCCAATATGGCAGGGGAAGTTTATGGCTACACCTTC
>.|TRBJ1-2|TRBD1|TRBV25-1
CASSEWGGTGNNGYTF
TGTGCCAGCAGTGAATGGGGGGGGACAGGGAATAATGGCTACACCTTC
>.|TRBJ1-5|TRBD1|TRBV19
CASSSTGENQPQHF
TGTGCCAGTAGTTCAACAGGGGAAAATCAGCCCCAGCATTTT
>.|TRBJ1-2|TRBD1|TRBV27
CASRTGGHGYTF
TGTGCCAGCAGGACAGGGGGTCATGGCTACACCTTC
>.|TRBJ2-7|.|TRBV6-6
CASSSSVYEQYF
TGTGCCAGCAGTTCCTCCGTATACGAGCAGTACTTC
>few|TRBJ1-6|.|TRBV5-1
CASSLVGAENSPLHF
TGCGCCAGCAGCTTGGTGGGGGCAGAGAATTCACCCCTCCACTTT
>.|TRBJ2-3|.|TRBV27
CASSLTRTIPDTQYF
TGTGCCAGCAGTTTGACTAGGACAATACCAGATACGCAGTATTTT
>.|TRBJ1-6|.|TRBV6-1
CASKVGANYNSPLHF
TGTGCCAGCAAGGTCGGAGCAAACTATAATTCACCCCTCCACTTT
>.|TRBJ2-1|TRBD2|TRBV14
CASSHPAGNNEQFF
TGTGCCAGCAGCCATCCAGCGGGGAACAATGAGCAGTTCTTC
>.|TRBJ2-5|TRBD2|TRBV2
CASSLAGWETQYF
TGTGCCAGCAGTCTAGCGGGCTGGGAGACCCAGTACTTC
>.|TRBJ1-4|TRBD1|TRBV30
CAWSAIAGQGFYHEKLFF
TGTGCCTGGAGTGCCATAGCGGGACAGGGTTTTTATCATGAAAAACTGTTTTTT
>.|TRBJ2-2|.|TRBV11-2
CASSLDSVSRSGTGELFF
TGTGCCAGCAGCTTAGACTCTGTTTCTAGATCGGGCACCGGGGAGCTGTTTTTT
>.|TRBJ1-4|.|TRBV7-9
CASSFNGIDEKLFF
TGTGCCAGCAGCTTCAACGGGATCGATGAAAAACTGTTTTTT
>.|TRBJ2-7|.|TRBV6-1
CASSFDRSSYEQYF
TGTGCCAGCAGTTTTGACAGGAGCTCCTACGAGCAGTACTTC
>.|TRBJ2-7|TRBD1|TRBV10-3
CAIRPGTDYEQYF
TGTGCCATCAGGCCCGGGACAGACTACGAGCAGTACTTC
>.|TRBJ2-5|TRBD2|TRBV5-4
CASSIAGGQETQYF
TGTGCCAGCAGCATAGCGGGGGGCCAAGAGACCCAGTACTTC
>few|TRBJ1-6|.|TRBV5-1
CASSLWSGPNSPLHF
TGCGCCAGCAGCTTGTGGTCAGGTCCTAATTCACCCCTCCACTTT
>.|TRBJ1-1|.|TRBV2
CASRANRFGATEAFF
TGTGCCAGCAGGGCCAACAGGTTTGGGGCCACTGAAGCTTTCTTT
>.|TRBJ2-3|.|TRBV9
CASSANSYTDTQYF
TGTGCCAGCAGCGCCAACAGTTACACAGATACGCAGTATTTT
>.|TRBJ2-1|.|TRBV7-2
CASSLALGGVDEQFF
TGTGCCAGCAGCTTAGCCTTAGGGGGTGTCGATGAGCAGTTCTTC
>.|TRBJ1-3|.|TRBV18
CASSPPLGVSGNTIYF
TGTGCCAGCTCACCACCGTTGGGCGTCTCTGGAAACACCATATATTTT
>once|TRBJ1-4|TRBD1|TRBV5-1
CASSSGQYNEKLFF
TGCGCCAGCAGCTCGGGACAGTATAATGAAAAACTGTTTTTT
>.|TRBJ1-6|TRBD1|TRBV4-1
CASSRPGQGTYNSPLHF
TGCGCCAGCAGCCGACCGGGACAGGGGACCTATAATTCACCCCTCCACTTT
>.|TRBJ1-1|.|TRBV30
CAWSDQVNTEAFF
TGTGCCTGGAGTGATCAGGTGAACACTGAAGCTTTCTTT
>.|TRBJ2-6|TRBD1|TRBV19
CASSMGTGLSGANVLTF
TGTGCCAGTAGTATGGGGACAGGGTTGTCTGGGGCCAACGTCCTGACTTTC
>once|TRBJ2-7|.|TRBV29-1
CSVVTESYEQYF
TGCAGCGTAGTTACAGAATCCTACGAGCAGTACTTC
>few|TRBJ2-2|.|TRBV7-9
CASSLVYGELFF
TGTGCCAGCAGCTTAGTTTACGGGGAGCTGTTTTTT
>.|TRBJ1-1|.|TRBV19
CASSRRREAFF
TGTGCCAGTAGTAGGAGGAGAGAGGCTTTCTTT
>.|TRBJ2-2|TRBD1|TRBV9
CASSARDRGTTGELFF
TGTGCCAGCAGCGCCCGGGACAGGGGTACCACCGGGGAGCTGTTTTTT
>.|TRBJ2-6|.|TRBV2
CASSRFTSNSGANVLTF
TGTGCCAGCAGTCGGTTCACGTCCAACTCTGGGGCCAACGTCCTGACTTTC
>.|TRBJ1-2|TRBD1|TRBV7-9
CASSLKEGGVSYGYTF
TGTGCCAGCAGCTTGAAGGAAGGGGGCGTCTCCTATGGCTACACCTTC
>.|TRBJ1-4|TRBD1|TRBV2
CASSGQGAGEKLFF
TGTGCCAGCAGTGGACAGGGGGCCGGTGAAAAACTGTTTTTT
>.|TRBJ2-1|.|TRBV6-5
CASSYGGAYNEQFF
TGTGCCAGCAGTTACGGCGGGGCCTACAATGAGCAGTTCTTC
>.|TRBJ2-7|TRBD1|TRBV5-1
CASSPDREVSEQYF
TGCGCCAGCAGCCCGGACAGGGAGGTTTCCGAGCAGTACTTC
>.|TRBJ1-5|.|TRBV27
CASSFRQARVDQPQHF
TGTGCCAGCAGTTTCCGACAGGCGAGGGTAGATCAGCCCCAGCATTTT
>.|TRBJ1-5|.|TRBV4-3
CASSQSLGGNQPQHF
TGCGCCAGCAGCCAATCCTTAGGGGGCAATCAGCCCCAGCATTTT
>once|TRBJ1-6|TRBD1|TRBV7-9
CASSLGGQPNSPLHF
TGTGCCAGCAGCTTAGGGGGACAGCCAAATTCACCCCTCCACTTT
>.|TRBJ2-1|TRBD1|TRBV11-2
CASSPGQGSYNEQFF
TGTGCCAGCAGCCCGGGACAGGGTTCCTACAATGAGCAGTTCTTC